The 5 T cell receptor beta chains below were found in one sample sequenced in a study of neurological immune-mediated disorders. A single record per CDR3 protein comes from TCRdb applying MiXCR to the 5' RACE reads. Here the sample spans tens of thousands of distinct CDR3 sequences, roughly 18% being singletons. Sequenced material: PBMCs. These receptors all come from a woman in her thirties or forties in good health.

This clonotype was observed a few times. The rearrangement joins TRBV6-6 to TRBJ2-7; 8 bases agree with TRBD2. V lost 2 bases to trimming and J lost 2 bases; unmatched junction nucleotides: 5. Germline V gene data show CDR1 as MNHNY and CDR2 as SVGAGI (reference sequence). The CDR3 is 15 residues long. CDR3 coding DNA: TGTGCCAGCAGTTACGTGGCGGGGGGAACCTACGAGCAGTACTTC. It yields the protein CASSYVAGGTYEQYF.

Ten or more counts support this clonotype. This chain's CDR3 is CASSNTGTVNTEAFF. In DNA form, the CDR3 reads TGTGCCAGCAGCAATACTGGGACAGTGAACACTGAAGCTTTCTTT. The chain joins TRBV9 to TRBJ1-1; 7 nucleotides agree with TRBD1. The CDR3 runs to 15 residues. The V segment lost 4 bases and the J segment 0 bases; nucleotides outside the gene matches: 6. From germline, CDR1 is SGDLS and CDR2 YYNGEE.

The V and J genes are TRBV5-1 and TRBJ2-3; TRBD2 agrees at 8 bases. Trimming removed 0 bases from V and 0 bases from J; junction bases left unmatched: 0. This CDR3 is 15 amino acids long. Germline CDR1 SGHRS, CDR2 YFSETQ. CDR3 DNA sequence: TGCGCCAGCAGCTTGGTAGCGGGGAGCACAGATACGCAGTATTTT. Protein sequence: CASSLVAGSTDTQYF.

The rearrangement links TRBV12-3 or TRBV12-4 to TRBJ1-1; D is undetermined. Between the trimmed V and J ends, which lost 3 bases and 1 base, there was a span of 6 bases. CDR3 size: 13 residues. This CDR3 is CASSFSTNTEAFF. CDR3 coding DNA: TGTGCCAGCAGTTTTTCGACGAACACTGAAGCTTTCTTT.

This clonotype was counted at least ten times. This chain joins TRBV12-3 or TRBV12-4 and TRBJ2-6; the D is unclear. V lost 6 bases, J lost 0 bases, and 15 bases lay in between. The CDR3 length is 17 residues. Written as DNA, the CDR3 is TGTGCCAGCAGCCCGGGCCCGGGTAACTCTGGGGCCAACGTCCTGACTTTC. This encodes CASSPGPGNSGANVLTF.